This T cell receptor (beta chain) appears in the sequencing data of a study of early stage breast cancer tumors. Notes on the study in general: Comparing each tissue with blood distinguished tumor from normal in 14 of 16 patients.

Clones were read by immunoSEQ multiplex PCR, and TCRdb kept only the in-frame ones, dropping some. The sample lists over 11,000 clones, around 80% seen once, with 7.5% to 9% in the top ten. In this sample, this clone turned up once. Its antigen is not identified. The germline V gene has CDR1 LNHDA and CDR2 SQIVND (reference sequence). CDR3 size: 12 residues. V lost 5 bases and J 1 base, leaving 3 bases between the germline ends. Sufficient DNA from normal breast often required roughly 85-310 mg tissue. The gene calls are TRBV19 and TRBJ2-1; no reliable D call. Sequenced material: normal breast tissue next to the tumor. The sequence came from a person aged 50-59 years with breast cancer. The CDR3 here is CASSPSYNEQFF. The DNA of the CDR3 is TGTGCCAGTAGTCCGTCCTACAATGAGCAGTTCTTC.